The T cell receptor beta chain described here comes from a study of shared clonotypes between healthy human individuals. As to this clone: Its target is unknown.

General study points: Generally, naive subsets (rather than memory subsets) showed larger estimated richness.

Germline V gives CDR1 SGHVS, CDR2 FQNEAQ. There are 17 residues in the CDR3. J was trimmed by 3 bases and V by 1 base; bases with no gene match: 10. Measured with immunoSEQ multiplex PCR; TCRdb has only the in-frame clones, and not every one. The sample yields millions of clones, around nine tenths seen once. The rearrangement joins TRBV7-8 to TRBJ2-3; 7 bases are a match to TRBD1. Sequences were obtained from naive CD4+ T cells sorted from blood. Subset meaning: CD45RA+ positively selected. This sequence was found in a man between 18 and 35 years old in good health. This CDR3 reads CASSLVGYRGYTDTQYF. CDR3 DNA: TGTGCCAGCAGCTTAGTCGGGTACAGGGGATATACAGATACGCAGTATTTT.